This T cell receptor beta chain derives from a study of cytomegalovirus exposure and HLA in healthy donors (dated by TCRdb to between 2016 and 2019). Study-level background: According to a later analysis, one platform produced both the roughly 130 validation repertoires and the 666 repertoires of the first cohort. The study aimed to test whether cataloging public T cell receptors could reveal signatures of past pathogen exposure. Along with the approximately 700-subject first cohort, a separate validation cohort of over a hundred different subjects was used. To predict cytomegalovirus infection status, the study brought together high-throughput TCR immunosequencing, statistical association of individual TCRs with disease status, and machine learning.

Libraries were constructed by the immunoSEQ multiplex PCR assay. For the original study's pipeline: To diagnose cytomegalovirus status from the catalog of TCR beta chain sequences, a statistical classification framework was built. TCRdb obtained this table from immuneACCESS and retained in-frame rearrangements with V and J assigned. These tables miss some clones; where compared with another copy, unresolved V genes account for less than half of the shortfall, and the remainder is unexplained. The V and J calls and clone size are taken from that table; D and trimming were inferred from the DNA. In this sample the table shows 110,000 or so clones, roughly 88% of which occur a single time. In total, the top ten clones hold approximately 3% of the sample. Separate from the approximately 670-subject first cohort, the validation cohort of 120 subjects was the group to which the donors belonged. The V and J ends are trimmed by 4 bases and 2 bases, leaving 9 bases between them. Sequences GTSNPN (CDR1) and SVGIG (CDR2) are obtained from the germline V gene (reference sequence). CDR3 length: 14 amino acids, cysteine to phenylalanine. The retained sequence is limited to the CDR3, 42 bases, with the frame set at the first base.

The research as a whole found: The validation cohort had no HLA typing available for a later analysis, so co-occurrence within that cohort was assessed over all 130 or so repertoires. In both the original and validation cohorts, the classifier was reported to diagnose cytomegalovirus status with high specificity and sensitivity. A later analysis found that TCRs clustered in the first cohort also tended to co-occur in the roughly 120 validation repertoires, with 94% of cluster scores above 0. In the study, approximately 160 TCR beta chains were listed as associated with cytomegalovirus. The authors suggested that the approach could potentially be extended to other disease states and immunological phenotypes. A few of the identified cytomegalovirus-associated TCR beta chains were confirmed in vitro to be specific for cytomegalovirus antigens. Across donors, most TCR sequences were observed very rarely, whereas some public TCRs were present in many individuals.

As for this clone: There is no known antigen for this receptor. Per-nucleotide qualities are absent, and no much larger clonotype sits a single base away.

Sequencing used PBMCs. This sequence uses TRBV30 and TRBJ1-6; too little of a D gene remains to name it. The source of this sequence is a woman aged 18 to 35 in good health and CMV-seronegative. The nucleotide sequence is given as TGTGCCTGGAAGGGAGGGCCCTATAATTCACCCCTCCACTTT. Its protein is CAWKGGPYNSPLHF. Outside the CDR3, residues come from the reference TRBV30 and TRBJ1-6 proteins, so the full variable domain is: SQTIHQWPATLVQPVGSPLSLECTVEGTSNPNLYWYRQAAGRGLQLLFYSVGIGQISSEVPQNLSASRPQDRQFILSSKKLLLSDSGFYLCAWKGGPYNSPLHFGNGTRLTVT.